Sequencing of this T cell receptor beta chain was carried out in a study of STAT5B mutations in CD4+ large granular lymphocyte leukemia. The assay was immunoSEQ multiplex PCR, and TCRdb's table has in-frame clones only and misses some. Of about 9,500 clones in the sample, roughly four fifths were seen once. V lost 1 base, J lost 1 base, and 17 bases lay in between. The CDR3 is made up of 18 amino acids. The germline V gene has CDR1 SGHTA and CDR2 FQGNSA. The source is a man between 60 and 75 years old with CD4+ T-cell large granular lymphocyte leukemia. This sequence joins TRBV7-2 and TRBJ2-1, with D perhaps TRBD1 (6 bases). Sequencing was carried out using PBMCs. CDR3 loop: CASSLVEGDPRSYNEQFF. The CDR3 nucleotides are TGTGCCAGCAGCTTAGTTGAGGGGGATCCTAGGTCCTACAATGAGCAGTTCTTC. Together with reference TRBV7-2 and TRBJ2-1, the CDR3 gives the full variable domain: GAGVSQSPSNKVTEKGKDVELRCDPISGHTALYWYRQSLGQGLEFLIYFQGNSAPDKSGLPSDRFSAERTGGSVSTLTIQRTQQEDSAVYLCASSLVEGDPRSYNEQFFGPGTRLTVL.